These 18 T cell receptor beta chains originate from one sample sequenced in a study of technical replicates of blood from a handful of donors. Data came from immunoSEQ multiplex PCR; TCRdb stores just in-frame clones and leaves some out. The table shows around 57,000 clones, with 85% to 95% occurring only once. Sequenced: T cells isolated from PBMCs. The receptors shown here come from a human donor in good health.

The chain links TRBV7-3 to TRBJ1-1; D perhaps matches TRBD1 (5 bases). The CDR3 covers 13 residues. The V gene's germline CDR1 is SGHTA and CDR2 FQGTGA. V lost 4 bases and J 3 bases, leaving 9 bases between the germline ends. This CDR3 is CASSSDSYTEAFF. The CDR3 bases are TGTGCCAGCAGCTCTGACAGTTACACTGAAGCTTTCTTT.

The chain links TRBV7-8 to TRBJ2-1, with 7 positions matching TRBD2. Looked up from germline, CDR1 is SGHVS and CDR2 is FQNEAQ. Trimming cost V 5 bases and J 13 bases; bases outside gene matches: 5. This CDR3 contains 11 residues. CDR3 in DNA: TGTGCCAGCAGCCAAACTAGCGCTCAGTTCTTC. Encoded protein: CASSQTSAQFF.

V and J are TRBV9 and TRBJ1-1, with D possibly being TRBD1 (5 bases). This CDR3 is built from 18 residues. Between the trimmed V and J ends, which lost 0 bases and 5 bases, there was a span of 23 bases. CDR1 and CDR2 (germline): SGDLS, YYNGEE. The CDR3 reads CASSVAGMTVAPVTEAFF. CDR3 coding DNA: TGTGCCAGCAGCGTAGCAGGGATGACGGTCGCCCCGGTTACTGAAGCTTTCTTT.

In this sample, this clone turned up a few times. The CDR3 spells CASSLDRGNQPQHF. CDR3 nucleotides: TGTGCCAGCAGCTTAGATCGGGGCAATCAGCCCCAGCATTTT. V and J are TRBV7-9 and TRBJ1-5, with D hard to call. V dropped 1 base and J dropped 2 bases, with 6 bases sitting between them. CDR1 is SEHNR and CDR2 is FQNEAQ in the germline V gene (reference sequence). The CDR3 totals 14 residues.

In its sample, this clone was seen a few times. The chain has TRBV10-3 and TRBJ2-2, with 9 bases aligning to TRBD2. Germline values: CDR1 ENHRY, CDR2 SYGVKD. The CDR3 runs 14 residues. Losses at the gene ends were 4 bases for V and 7 bases for J; bases not matched to a gene: 4. The CDR3 nucleotides read TGTGCCATCAGTGGCGGGGGGGCCGTCGGGGAGCTGTTTTTT. Its protein is CAISGGGAVGELFF.

The chain combines TRBV23-1 with TRBJ2-7; maybe TRBD2 (6 bases). TRBV23-1 is designated an ORF whose function remains uncertain. V lost 2 bases, J lost 6 bases, and 17 bases lay in between. This CDR3 is 15 amino acids long. The CDR3 sequence: CASSQRPAGPCEQYF. In DNA, the CDR3 is TGCGCCAGCAGTCAACGTCCAGCGGGTCCCTGCGAGCAGTACTTC.

The chain joins TRBV28 to TRBJ1-5, with D tentatively TRBD1 (6 bases). This CDR3 contains 15 residues. Trimming shortened V by 5 bases and J by 0 bases, and 11 bases separated the two germline ends. The germline gives CDR1 MDHEN, CDR2 SYDVKM. The CDR3 protein is CASSTQGPSNQPQHF. DNA for the CDR3: TGTGCCAGCAGTACACAGGGTCCTAGCAATCAGCCCCAGCATTTT.

The CDR3 sequence: CASSGLAGGTSTDTQYF. The CDR3 DNA is TGCGCCAGCAGCGGGCTAGCGGGAGGAACTAGCACAGATACGCAGTATTTT. The gene calls are TRBV5-1 and TRBJ2-3, with TRBD2 matching over 11 bases. Germline-derived CDR1 and CDR2 are SGHRS and YFSETQ. CDR3 length equals 17 residues. V lost 4 bases and J lost 0; bases outside the gene matches: 7.

The sample holds a few counts of this clone. The CDR3 DNA reads as TGTGCCAGCGGAGAAAACACTGAAGCTTTCTTT. This gives the protein CASGENTEAFF. J is TRBJ1-1 and V is TRBV6-5; D is unresolved. V was clipped by 8 bases and J by 2 bases, with 6 bases between them. Germline V lookup: CDR1 MNHEY, CDR2 SVGAGI. The CDR3 has 11 residues.

The gene calls are TRBV7-9 and TRBJ2-1; D possibly corresponds to TRBD2 (5 bases). The germline gives CDR1 SEHNR, CDR2 FQNEAQ (reference sequence). The ends were cut back, 4 bases at V and 5 bases at J, with 12 bases in the middle. The CDR3 runs 14 residues. The CDR3, as DNA: TGTGCCAGCAGCTCCTGGGAGACTAACAATGAGCAGTTCTTC. Its translation: CASSSWETNNEQFF.

V usage is TRBV6-6 and J usage is TRBJ2-5, with 12 nucleotides matching TRBD2. The germline gives CDR1 MNHNY, CDR2 SVGAGI (reference sequence). CDR3 length: 16 amino acids. After removal of 4 bases from V and 2 bases from J, the junction contained 5 bases not matched to a gene. The CDR3 sequence: CASSSYLAGGQETQYF. The CDR3 DNA reads as TGTGCCAGCAGTTCATATCTAGCGGGGGGGCAAGAGACCCAGTACTTC.

This chain joins TRBV28 and TRBJ1-2; D not resolved. The length of the CDR3 is 11 residues. Deletions cut 8 bases from V and 4 bases from J, with 8 bases between. CDR1 MDHEN and CDR2 SYDVKM come from the germline V gene. The CDR3 spells CASSQFYGYTF. DNA for the CDR3: TGTGCCAGCTCTCAGTTCTATGGCTACACCTTC.

The J gene is TRBJ2-2, the V gene TRBV11-3; TRBD1 is a possible D gene (6 bases). CDR1 and CDR2 (germline): SGHNT, YENEEA. Trimming cost V 3 bases and J 5 bases, with 10 bases left between them. The CDR3 is 14 amino acids. CDR3 amino acids: CASSFSDRTGELFF. As DNA, the CDR3 is TGTGCCAGCAGCTTTTCCGACAGGACCGGGGAGCTGTTTTTT.

The chain links TRBV29-1 to TRBJ2-1; 10 bases fit TRBD2. V was pared by 6 bases and J by 9 bases, with 8 bases of the junction left unmatched. This CDR3 region has 13 residues. Germline CDR1 is SQVTM and CDR2 is ANQGSEA. Written as DNA, the CDR3 is TGCAGCGTCGAGGGACTAGCGATAGGTGAGCAGTTCTTC. Amino acids: CSVEGLAIGEQFF.

The rearrangement joins TRBV18 to TRBJ1-2; 7 nucleotides align to TRBD1. Germline lookup yields CDR1 KGHSH and CDR2 LQKENI. J gave up 6 bases and V 10 bases, and 20 bases lay outside the gene matches. The CDR3 totals 16 residues. Written as DNA, the CDR3 is TGTGCCACGATATCGACAGGGACGCTCAAAGGGGATGGCTACACCTTC. It encodes CATISTGTLKGDGYTF. Full variable domain (remainder filled in from reference TRBV18 and TRBJ1-2): NAGVMQNPRHLVRRRGQEARLRCSPMKGHSHVYWYRQLPEEGLKFMVYLQKENIIDESGMPKERFSAEFPKEGPSILRIQQVVRGDSAAYFCATISTGTLKGDGYTFGSGTRLTVV.

V usage is TRBV28 and J usage is TRBJ2-7, with TRBD1 matching 10 bases. There are 14 residues in the CDR3. V trimming: 5 bases; J trimming: 5 bases; junction bases outside the gene matches: 6. The germline V gene has CDR1 MDHEN and CDR2 SYDVKM. The chain's CDR3 is CASSPRGTGDEQYF. The CDR3 region has the DNA TGTGCCAGCAGTCCCCGCGGGACAGGGGACGAGCAGTACTTC.

This chain links TRBV10-1 with TRBJ1-5; 8 bases line up with TRBD1. This CDR3 spans 13 amino acids. J was trimmed by 7 bases and V by 11 bases; bases with no gene match: 10. Germline-derived CDR1 and CDR2 are WNHNN and SYGVQD (reference sequence). CDR3: CAPSGQGSQPQHF. The CDR3 DNA sequence: TGCGCCCCGTCAGGACAGGGAAGCCAGCCCCAGCATTTT.

In this sample, this clone turned up once. The chain carries TRBV5-1 and TRBJ2-1; TRBD1 matches at 9 bases. In germline, CDR1 is SGHRS, CDR2 YFSETQ. V dropped 5 bases and J dropped 5; count of bases not matched to a gene: 11. The CDR3 sequence is 16 residues long. CDR3 loop: CASSPWRTGDDNEQFF. CDR3 nucleotides: TGCGCCAGCAGTCCATGGAGGACAGGGGACGACAATGAGCAGTTCTTC. Full variable domain (missing parts from reference TRBV5-1 and TRBJ2-1): KAGVTQTPRYLIKTRGQQVTLSCSPISGHRSVSWYQQTPGQGLQFLFEYFSETQRNKGNFPGRFSGRQFSNSRSEMNVSTLELGDSALYLCASSPWRTGDDNEQFFGPGTRLTVL.